The clone carrying this T cell receptor beta chain has a single count. Data came from immunoSEQ multiplex PCR; TCRdb stores just in-frame clones and leaves some out. The sample records 25,000 to 35,000 clones, almost 80% being singletons. V lost 1 base and J lost 3, with 9 bases in between. Germline CDR1 reads SEHNR; CDR2 reads FQNEAQ (reference sequence). The CDR3 covers 14 residues. The data were taken from a study of radiotherapy plus CTLA-4 blockade in lung cancer. On the study more broadly: Of all patients, more than 15% responded objectively and 30% to 35% showed disease control.

The sequencing used peripheral blood, collected from a patient treated with radiotherapy plus ipilimumab. The receptor's source is a human donor with non-small cell lung cancer who had stable disease on radiotherapy plus ipilimumab. The chain couples TRBV7-9 to TRBJ1-2; D is uncertain. The chain's CDR3 is CASSLGGFDYGYTF. CDR3 in DNA: TGTGCCAGCAGCTTAGGGGGATTTGACTATGGCTACACCTTC.